The T cell receptor beta chain under discussion was sequenced for a study of blood T cell repertoires in COVID-19. About the research overall: The study drew acute and convalescent COVID-19 samples from the United States, Italy and Spain. T cells, B-cell-depleted T cells, or PBMCs supplied cDNA or gDNA.

Clones were read by immunoSEQ multiplex PCR, and TCRdb kept only the in-frame ones, dropping some. The sample records 380,000 or so clones, approximately 90% being singletons. Enrolled through a virtual design, the participants were between about 18 and 89 years of age and came from 24 US areas. Participants had their cohort set by participant-reported clinical history. The clonotype originates from a woman younger than 45 with acute COVID-19. Sequencing was carried out using PBMCs or T cells enriched from blood (not recorded which).

The DNA of the CDR3 is TGTGCCAGCAGCTTAGAGACAGGGGAGGGCACAGATACGCAGTATTTT. It codes for CASSLETGEGTDTQYF. The V and J genes are TRBV7-8 and TRBJ2-3, with TRBD1 matching over 8 bases. Trimming at V came to 1 base and at J to 1 base, leaving 4 bases not matched to a gene. The CDR3 sequence is 16 residues long. Germline CDR1 and CDR2: SGHVS and FQNEAQ.